This is a list of T cell receptor beta chains from one sample in a study of cytomegalovirus exposure and HLA in healthy donors. The protocol was immunoSEQ multiplex PCR, while the TCRdb copy is restricted to in-frame clones and leaves out a portion. The sample records under 170,000 clones, roughly 77% being singletons. Sequencing was done on a sample of PBMCs. Every receptor here comes from a human donor in good health. Each CDR3 is given with its conserved first and last residue. A D gene is named only where the DNA matches it firmly. Some rows have no size entry. The others give once, few or many, or a class for an expanded clone.

J gene,clone size,V gene,D gene,CDR3 length,CDR3 DNA,CDR3 protein
TRBJ2-1,.,TRBV7-9,.,15,TGTGCCAGCAGTACTCGTGGGGGGGCTATCAATGAGCAGTTCTTC,CASSTRGGAINEQFF
TRBJ2-7,.,TRBV6-5,TRBD1,15,TGTGCCAGCAGTTACCTTGGACAGGGGGGGCACGAGCAGTACTTC,CASSYLGQGGHEQYF
TRBJ1-1,.,TRBV27,TRBD1,15,TGTGCCAGCAGTTTACAGGGGGCATTTTACACTGAAGCTTTCTTT,CASSLQGAFYTEAFF
TRBJ1-1,.,TRBV4-2,.,14,TGTGCCAGCAGCCAAGATATCAGGGGAACTGAAGCTTTCTTT,CASSQDIRGTEAFF
TRBJ2-7,.,TRBV7-9,TRBD1,14,TGTTCCAGCAGCTCATACAGACAGGGTTACGAGCAGTACTTC,CSSSSYRQGYEQYF
TRBJ1-2,.,TRBV13,TRBD1,14,TGTGCCAGCAGCTCTGGGACAGGGATCTATGGCTACACCTTC,CASSSGTGIYGYTF
TRBJ2-1,.,TRBV5-6,TRBD1,16,TGTGCCAGCAGCCACCTGCCGGGGACAGCTGGCAATGAGCAGTTCTTC,CASSHLPGTAGNEQFF
TRBJ2-1,.,TRBV11-2,TRBD2,14,TGTGCCAGCAGCTTAGGTCTAGCGGTCAATGAGCAGTTCTTC,CASSLGLAVNEQFF
TRBJ1-5,.,TRBV7-8,TRBD1,15,TGTGCCAGCAGCTTAGTTGAGGGGGCACGTCAGCCCCAGCATTTT,CASSLVEGARQPQHF
TRBJ1-2,.,TRBV28,.,14,TGTGCCAGCAGTCCTCCGGGGAGGCGGGGGGGCTACACCTTC,CASSPPGRRGGYTF
TRBJ2-7,few,TRBV15,TRBD1,17,TGTGCCACCAGCAGAGTAGTCGGGACAGGGGGATCCTACGAGCAGTACTTC,CATSRVVGTGGSYEQYF
TRBJ2-4,.,TRBV19,.,14,TGTGCCAGCGGGGAGGTTATAGCCAAAAACATTCAGTACTTC,CASGEVIAKNIQYF
TRBJ1-1,few,TRBV6-5,.,15,TGTGCCAGCAGTTACGGGGAGGGTCAGAGCACTGAAGCTTTCTTT,CASSYGEGQSTEAFF
TRBJ1-1,few,TRBV6-5,.,14,TGTGCCAGCAGTTTCTCGACAGTGAACACTGAAGCTTTCTTT,CASSFSTVNTEAFF
TRBJ2-1,.,TRBV19,.,16,TGTGCCAGTAGTCCGGGAGCGACTAGAGCCTACAATGAGCAGTTCTTC,CASSPGATRAYNEQFF
TRBJ1-5,.,TRBV4-2,TRBD1,19,TGTGCCAGCAGCCAAGATAAGTTATTCGGGGACAGCACTAATCAGCCCCAGCATTTT,CASSQDKLFGDSTNQPQHF
TRBJ2-3,.,TRBV27,.,12,TGTGCCAGCGTGTCCGGGACAGATACGCAGTATTTT,CASVSGTDTQYF